This T cell receptor (beta chain) was retrieved from a study of CD8 T cells in ankylosing spondylitis. Study-wide points: Significant enrichment of disease-linked clones was reportedly seen in matched ankylosing spondylitis synovial fluid.

CDR3 length: 14 residues. CDR1 and CDR2 from the germline V gene are MDHEN and SYDVKM. Trimming pared 7 bases from V and 4 bases from J, leaving 16 bases between. Making the TCR beta libraries involved quantitative 5'-RACE with molecular barcodes. A single record per CDR3 protein comes from TCRdb applying MiXCR to the 5' RACE reads. The table has approximately 240,000 distinct CDR3 sequences, over 9.5% seen once. The sample holds many counts of this clonotype. The target antigen is unknown. Sequenced input: blood, either unsorted or a sorted T cell fraction (not recorded which). This chain joins TRBV28 and TRBJ1-1, with D maybe TRBD1 (5 bases). The receptor comes from a male donor with ankylosing spondylitis or in good health (not recorded which). CDR3 amino acids: CASKPGGGVTEAFF. The DNA for the CDR3 is TGTGCCAGCAAACCGGGAGGAGGGGTCACTGAAGCTTTCTTT.